The 24 T cell receptor beta chains given below trace back to one sample, sequenced in a study of T cell responses to AZD1222 COVID-19 vaccine. Assay: immunoSEQ multiplex PCR; the TCRdb copy retains only in-frame clones and omits some. The sample lists approximately 100,000 clones; about 88% were seen once. Source: peripheral blood, taken on day 0 of AZD1222 vaccination. These receptors were obtained from an adult in good health.

This chain joins TRBV5-1 and TRBJ1-1; no definite D call. Germline-derived CDR1 and CDR2 are SGHRS and YFSETQ. V lost 1 base and J lost 1, with 5 bases in between. This CDR3 has 13 amino acids. Here the CDR3 DNA reads TGCGCCAGCAGCTTGACAGCGAACACTGAAGCTTTCTTT. Its translation is CASSLTANTEAFF.

The V gene is TRBV15, the J gene TRBJ2-5; tentatively, D is TRBD2 (5 bases). Trimming removed 0 bases at V and 4 bases at J, with 9 bases between. The CDR3 spans 14 residues. The germline V gene encodes CDR1 LNHNV and CDR2 YYDKDF (reference sequence). The DNA of the CDR3 is TGTGCCACCAGCAGAGATGTCGGGATAGAGACCCAGTACTTC. It yields the protein CATSRDVGIETQYF.

This rearrangement joins TRBV18 to TRBJ1-3; the D is unclear. CDR1 and CDR2 from the germline V gene are KGHSH and LQKENI. This CDR3 comprises 15 residues. Trimming shortened V by 3 bases and J by 2 bases, and 11 bases separated the two germline ends. CDR3 sequence: CASSPTGEAGNTIYF. The CDR3 coding sequence is TGTGCCAGCTCACCCACGGGAGAGGCTGGAAACACCATATATTTT.

The chain has TRBV2 and TRBJ2-7; D possibly corresponds to TRBD1 (5 bases). This CDR3 is built from 13 residues. The germline V gene encodes CDR1 SNHLY and CDR2 FYNNEI. V was pared by 6 bases and J by 3 bases, with 12 bases between. CDR3 in amino acids: CASRDSYDYEQYF. The CDR3 DNA is TGTGCCAGCAGAGACAGTTACGACTACGAGCAGTACTTC.

This rearrangement joins TRBV5-4 to TRBJ2-7; D gene uncertain. Germline V gene lookup returns CDR1 SGHNT and CDR2 YYREEE (reference sequence). The CDR3 covers 13 residues. Between the trimmed V and J ends, which lost 2 bases and 0 bases, there was a span of 6 bases. In DNA, the CDR3 is TGTGCCAGCAGCTTTGGTAGCTCCTACGAGCAGTACTTC. It yields the protein CASSFGSSYEQYF. Looking up the rest from reference TRBV5-4 and TRBJ2-7 gives the full variable domain: ETGVTQSPTHLIKTRGQQVTLRCSSQSGHNTVSWYQQALGQGPQFIFQYYREEENGRGNFPPRFSGLQFPNYSSELNVNALELDDSALYLCASSFGSSYEQYFGPGTRLTVT.

This chain connects TRBV9 to TRBJ1-1, with TRBD1 matching over 7 bases. The CDR3 extends over 15 amino acids. V was pared by 4 bases and J by 0 bases, with 6 bases of the junction left unmatched. Germline values: CDR1 SGDLS, CDR2 YYNGEE. The CDR3 loop is CASSLTGDLNTEAFF. CDR3 DNA: TGTGCCAGCAGCCTAACAGGGGACCTGAACACTGAAGCTTTCTTT.

In DNA, the CDR3 is TGTGCCAGCAGCCACCGGACAGGGTCCACAGATACGCAGTATTTT. Translation gives CASSHRTGSTDTQYF. The rearrangement joins TRBV28 to TRBJ2-3, with 8 bases aligning to TRBD1. The CDR3 sequence is 15 residues long. Germline V CDR1 and CDR2: MDHEN, SYDVKM. J lost 2 bases, V lost 6 bases, and 7 bases had no gene match.

The chain is built from TRBV19 and TRBJ2-7; D is possibly TRBD1 or TRBD2 (5 bases each). The CDR3 totals 13 residues. Trimming shortened V by 4 bases and J by 2 bases, and 9 bases separated the two germline ends. Germline values: CDR1 LNHDA, CDR2 SQIVND (reference sequence). CDR3 nucleotides: TGTGCCAGTAGTAGGGACGGAACCTACGAGCAGTACTTC. It encodes CASSRDGTYEQYF.

Notes on this clone: This specimen includes other DNA sequences encoding the same CDR3. The gene calls are TRBV29-1 and TRBJ2-5; TRBD2 aligns across 9 bases. Trimming removed 6 bases from V and 1 base from J; junction bases left unmatched: 3. The CDR3 is 13 residues long. Germline V gene lookup returns CDR1 SQVTM and CDR2 ANQGSEA. In DNA, the CDR3 is TGCAGCGTCGCGGGAGGGCCCCAAGAGACCCAGTACTTC. The encoded protein is CSVAGGPQETQYF.

This clone was recorded a few times. This chain uses TRBV4-1 with TRBJ2-1; tentatively, D is TRBD1 (5 bases). Trimming pared 0 bases from V and 0 bases from J, leaving 15 bases between. Germline CDR1 and CDR2: MGHRA and YSYEKL. There are 18 residues in the CDR3. Here the CDR3 DNA reads TGCGCCAGCAGCCAAGACGAGGCAGGGTTGAGCTCCTACAATGAGCAGTTCTTC. This codes for CASSQDEAGLSSYNEQFF.

This chain joins TRBV3-1 (or the pseudogene TRBV3-2) and TRBJ2-7; TRBD1 aligns across 7 bases. Germline trimming cut 4 bases from V and 3 bases from J; bases unmatched to any gene: 18. This CDR3 contains 18 residues. Germline loops: CDR1 LGHDT, CDR2 YNNKEL (reference sequence). The CDR3 reads CASSLEIVRQGGIYEQYF. The CDR3 DNA sequence: TGTGCCAGCAGCCTCGAGATCGTGAGACAGGGCGGAATCTACGAGCAGTACTTC.

This chain joins TRBV7-2 and TRBJ2-5; unclear D gene. CDR3 size: 11 residues. Germline V lookup: CDR1 SGHTA, CDR2 FQGNSA. Trimming shortened V by 4 bases and J by 5 bases, and 5 bases separated the two germline ends. The CDR3 region has the DNA TGTGCCAGCAGCTCGGGTGAGACCCAGTACTTC. Translating gives CASSSGETQYF.

The V call is TRBV29-1, the J call TRBJ1-4, with D unresolved. Germline CDR1 and CDR2: SQVTM and ANQGSEA. This CDR3 is 13 amino acids long. Trimming pared 7 bases from V and 5 bases from J, leaving 14 bases between. This CDR3 is CSGREDQNEKLFF. The CDR3 bases are TGCAGCGGGCGTGAGGACCAAAATGAAAAACTGTTTTTT.

This chain uses TRBV10-3 with TRBJ1-6; weak D call: TRBD1 (6 bases). The germline V gene has CDR1 ENHRY and CDR2 SYGVKD. Deletions cut 6 bases from V and 5 bases from J, with 11 bases between. There are 14 residues in the CDR3. Written as DNA, the CDR3 is TGTGCCATCAGCCGGGACACCCATAATTCACCCCTCCACTTT. This codes for CAISRDTHNSPLHF.

V usage is TRBV28 and J usage is TRBJ2-3, with D perhaps TRBD1 or TRBD2 (6 bases each). CDR1 and CDR2 from the germline V gene are MDHEN and SYDVKM. The CDR3 is 16 amino acids. Trimming took 3 bases from V and 2 from J, leaving 15 bases between them. This chain's CDR3 is CASSFGGGVDTDTQYF. The CDR3 region has the DNA TGTGCCAGCAGTTTCGGGGGCGGGGTTGACACAGATACGCAGTATTTT.

The rearrangement uses TRBV15 and TRBJ2-7; TRBD1 aligns across 9 bases. Germline V CDR1 and CDR2: LNHNV, YYDKDF (reference sequence). V lost 4 bases, J lost 6 bases, and 10 bases stayed unmatched. The CDR3 is 15 amino acids. The CDR3 nucleotides read TGTGCCACCAGCACAACCGGGACAGGGCCCCTCGAGCAGTACTTC. Translating it yields CATSTTGTGPLEQYF. Using reference TRBV15 and TRBJ2-7 for the parts outside the CDR3, the full variable domain is DAMVIQNPRYQVTQFGKPVTLSCSQTLNHNVMYWYQQKSSQAPKLLFHYYDKDFNNEADTPDNFQSRRPNTSFCFLDIRSPGLGDTAMYLCATSTTGTGPLEQYFGPGTRLTVT.

The chain carries TRBV9 and TRBJ1-3; D gene uncertain. CDR3 length: 17 residues. Trimming took 0 bases from V and 0 from J, leaving 13 bases between them. Germline lookup yields CDR1 SGDLS and CDR2 YYNGEE. DNA for the CDR3: TGTGCCAGCAGCGTAGGGATCGCGGATATCTCTGGAAACACCATATATTTT. This translates into CASSVGIADISGNTIYF.

The chain uses TRBV25-1 and TRBJ1-3; D gene ambiguous. The V end was cut by 2 bases, the J end by 8 bases, with 13 bases between. Germline assignment: CDR1 MGHDK and CDR2 SYGVNS. This CDR3 spans 14 amino acids. CDR3: CASSELDTAYTIYF. Here the CDR3 DNA reads TGTGCCAGCAGTGAACTTGACACCGCGTACACCATATATTTT.

This chain links TRBV6-5 with TRBJ1-1; D perhaps matches TRBD1 (6 bases). Looked up from germline, CDR1 is MNHEY and CDR2 is SVGAGI. Trimming took 6 bases from V and 3 from J, leaving 14 bases between them. The CDR3 runs to 14 residues. In DNA form, the CDR3 reads TGTGCCAGCAGCCTAAGCAGGGGTGACACTGAAGCTTTCTTT. Encoded protein: CASSLSRGDTEAFF.

The rearrangement links TRBV14 to TRBJ1-1, with D possibly TRBD1 on 5 matching bases. V lost 2 bases to trimming and J lost 2 bases, with 12 bases between them. The CDR3 loop spans 15 amino acids. Germline V gene data show CDR1 as SGHDN and CDR2 as FVKESK. CDR3: CASSQFGGQNTEAFF. In nucleotides, the CDR3 is TGTGCCAGCAGCCAATTCGGGGGTCAAAACACTGAAGCTTTCTTT. Full variable domain (outside the CDR3, taken from reference TRBV14 and TRBJ1-1): EAGVTQFPSHSVIEKGQTVTLRCDPISGHDNLYWYRRVMGKEIKFLLHFVKESKQDESGMPNNRFLAERTGGTYSTLKVQPAELEDSGVYFCASSQFGGQNTEAFFGQGTRLTVV.

This clone was seen a single time. CDR3 loop: CASTKDARPGGNYGYTF. In DNA form, the CDR3 reads TGTGCCAGCACCAAAGACGCTAGGCCAGGGGGGAACTATGGCTACACCTTC. The chain recombines TRBV3-1 (or the pseudogene TRBV3-2) with TRBJ1-2; 7 bases line up with TRBD1. The CDR3 extends over 17 amino acids. Trimming at V came to 7 bases and at J to 2 bases, leaving 16 bases not matched to a gene. Germline V CDR1 and CDR2: LGHDT, YNNKEL (reference sequence).

This sequence joins TRBV19 and TRBJ2-7; TRBD2 might be the D (5 bases). The CDR3 totals 13 residues. The ends were cut back, 10 bases at V and 1 base at J, with 14 bases in the middle. CDR1 is LNHDA, CDR2 SQIVND, per germline (reference sequence). CDR3 protein: CATSPGESYEQYF. CDR3 DNA: TGTGCCACCAGTCCCGGGGAGTCCTACGAGCAGTACTTC. Variable domain in full (rest from reference TRBV19 and TRBJ2-7): DGGITQSPKYLFRKEGQNVTLSCEQNLNHDAMYWYRQDPGQGLRLIYYSQIVNDFQKGDIAEGYSVSREKKESFPLTVTSAQKNPTAFYLCATSPGESYEQYFGPGTRLTVT.

The V gene is TRBV13, the J gene TRBJ2-3; D perhaps matches TRBD1 (6 bases). Germline V gene data show CDR1 as PRHDT and CDR2 as FYEKMQ (reference sequence). The CDR3 consists of 20 residues. V lost 3 bases to trimming and J lost 3 bases, with 28 bases between them. CDR3 region: CASSFPGTHRGQPGTDTQYF. The CDR3 DNA follows: TGTGCCAGCAGCTTCCCCGGGACACACCGGGGTCAACCCGGAACAGATACGCAGTATTTT.

V usage is TRBV10-3 and J usage is TRBJ2-1; 8 bases match TRBD2. Germline loops: CDR1 ENHRY, CDR2 SYGVKD. The CDR3 consists of 15 residues. Germline trimming cut 2 bases from V and 1 base from J; bases unmatched to any gene: 1. This CDR3 reads CAISETSGSYNEQFF. The CDR3 DNA follows: TGTGCCATCAGTGAGACTAGCGGTTCCTACAATGAGCAGTTCTTC.